Below, 22 T cell receptor beta chains from the same sample are listed, as sequenced in a study of T-cell memory formation after mild COVID-19. TCRdb re-called the 5' RACE reads through MiXCR, storing one row per CDR3 protein. The table records around 340,000 distinct CDR3 sequences, around 15% of them present only once. What was sequenced was PBMCs or a T cell subset sorted from them (not recorded which). These receptor sequences come from a man aged 18 to 35 who had mild COVID-19 (a few samples of this study predate the infection). Cell type and time point are not known.

This clonotype was detected a few times. CDR3 region: CSAKRQGWETQYF. In DNA form, the CDR3 reads TGCAGTGCTAAGCGGCAGGGGTGGGAGACCCAGTACTTC. V and J are TRBV20-1 and TRBJ2-5; TRBD1 might be the D (6 bases). Germline V lookup: CDR1 DFQATT, CDR2 SNEGSKA (reference sequence). CDR3 length equals 13 residues. V was trimmed by 4 bases and J by 5 bases, leaving 14 bases between them.

V usage is TRBV5-1 and J usage is TRBJ2-1; D gene ambiguous. From germline, CDR1 is SGHRS and CDR2 YFSETQ. Trimming removed 3 bases at V and 2 bases at J, with 3 bases between. The CDR3 is 12 residues long. This chain's CDR3 is CASSYTYNEQFF. The CDR3 region has the DNA TGCGCCAGCAGCTATACCTACAATGAGCAGTTCTTC.

The rearrangement uses TRBV5-1 and TRBJ2-3, with 8 nucleotides matching TRBD2. The V and J ends lost 7 bases and 6 bases, in that order; junction bases with no gene match: 10. CDR3 size: 14 residues. The germline V gene encodes CDR1 SGHRS and CDR2 YFSETQ. The chain's CDR3 is CASHVAGGSDTQYF. DNA of the CDR3: TGCGCCAGCCACGTCGCGGGGGGTAGTGATACGCAGTATTTT.

V usage is TRBV12-3 or TRBV12-4 and J usage is TRBJ2-1; the match to TRBD2 covers 9 bases. V dropped 5 bases and J dropped 8; count of bases not matched to a gene: 13. This CDR3 is built from 16 residues. The CDR3 loop reads CASSRLGRGGVHEQFF. The DNA for the CDR3 is TGTGCCAGCAGTCGTTTGGGTCGCGGGGGGGTCCATGAGCAGTTCTTC.

The chain joins TRBV7-8 to TRBJ2-3; 7 positions agree with TRBD2. Germline lookup yields CDR1 SGHVS and CDR2 FQNEAQ. V trimming: 0 bases; J trimming: 2 bases; junction bases outside the gene matches: 8. This CDR3 has 17 amino acids. This CDR3 is CASSLAGTGTTTDTQYF. DNA for the CDR3: TGTGCCAGCAGCTTAGCGGGAACCGGGACTACCACAGATACGCAGTATTTT.

This clonotype was seen at least ten times. The V and J genes are TRBV7-9 and TRBJ2-4; D is possibly TRBD1 (6 bases). Germline V gives CDR1 SEHNR, CDR2 FQNEAQ (reference sequence). Between the trimmed V and J ends, which lost 5 bases and 6 bases, there was a span of 17 bases. This CDR3 is built from 15 residues. The CDR3 DNA follows: TGTGCCAGCAGCCCCCGACAGGAATTGGGAAACATTCAGTACTTC. Amino acids: CASSPRQELGNIQYF.

This clonotype occurred many times. The V and J genes are TRBV5-1 and TRBJ2-2; D possibly corresponds to TRBD1 (5 bases). V shed 6 bases and J shed 1 base, with 10 bases lying between them. The CDR3 sequence is 14 residues long. Germline V gives CDR1 SGHRS, CDR2 YFSETQ. CDR3 protein: CASKSGQNTGELFF. DNA for the CDR3: TGCGCCAGCAAATCAGGACAGAACACCGGGGAGCTGTTTTTT.

This rearrangement joins TRBV20-1 to TRBJ2-1, with 7 bases aligning to TRBD2. V was clipped by 1 base and J by 12 bases; unmatched bases: 0. The CDR3 has 10 amino acids. CDR1 is DFQATT and CDR2 is SNEGSKA in the germline V gene (reference sequence). The CDR3 here is CSARAGGQFF. The DNA for the CDR3 is TGCAGTGCTAGAGCGGGGGGGCAGTTCTTC.

Only a few counts were recorded for this clonotype. The V and J genes are TRBV30 and TRBJ1-2, with TRBD1 matching over 7 bases. This CDR3 is built from 13 residues. After removal of 5 bases from V and 4 bases from J, the junction contained 7 bases not matched to a gene. Germline loops: CDR1 GTSNPN, CDR2 SVGIG (reference sequence). In nucleotides, the CDR3 is TGTGCCTGGGCAGACAGGGAGTTCTATGGCTACACCTTC. It is translated as CAWADREFYGYTF.

The chain recombines TRBV10-3 with TRBJ2-7; D not resolved. The V gene lost 2 bases and the J gene lost 6 bases, with 14 bases spanning the gap. Per germline, CDR1 ENHRY and CDR2 SYGVKD. The CDR3 contains 14 residues. The CDR3 DNA reads TGTGCCATCAGTGAGAGACTTAACCCCCCCGAGCAGTACGTC. Its protein is CAISERLNPPEQYV.

This clonotype was found a few times. The chain carries TRBV9 and TRBJ2-1; D could derive from TRBD1 or TRBD2 (6 bases each). Germline V gives CDR1 SGDLS, CDR2 YYNGEE. This CDR3 has 13 residues. V gave up 5 bases and J gave up 6 bases, with 12 bases separating them. CDR3 sequence (DNA): TGTGCCAGCAGTAAATGGGGGGCCAATGAGCAGTTCTTC. This gives the protein CASSKWGANEQFF.

The chain uses TRBV7-2 and TRBJ1-3; D might be TRBD1 (6 bases). Germline V lookup: CDR1 SGHTA, CDR2 FQGNSA. Trimming took off 3 bases at V and 3 bases at J, with 12 bases between the two ends. The CDR3 spans 15 residues. The CDR3, as DNA: TGTGCCAGCAGCTTTCTCGGGGGCGGTGGAAACACCATATATTTT. This gives the protein CASSFLGGGGNTIYF.

The chain uses TRBV20-1 and TRBJ2-7; no firm D call. V lost 0 bases and J 4 bases, leaving 13 bases between the germline ends. The CDR3 is 14 amino acids. Germline values: CDR1 DFQATT, CDR2 SNEGSKA (reference sequence). In nucleotides, the CDR3 is TGCAGTGCTAGAGATGCGAGCCAGAAATACGAGCAGTACGTC. Translated, it gives CSARDASQKYEQYV.

A note on this clonotype: One junction end does not reproduce the germline sequence, and a read error may be involved. The rearrangement uses TRBV6-2 or TRBV6-3 and TRBJ2-1; D is unresolved. CDR1 and CDR2 from the germline V gene are MNHEY and SVGEGT. The CDR3 spans 13 residues. DNA for the CDR3: TGTGCCAGCAAGGAAAAATCCTACAAAGAGCAGTTCTTC. It specifies CASKEKSYKEQFF.

The chain joins TRBV5-1 to TRBJ2-7; TRBD2 might be the D (6 bases). In germline, CDR1 is SGHRS, CDR2 YFSETQ. Trimming took 0 bases from V and 6 from J, leaving 13 bases between them. CDR3 length: 14 residues. CDR3 nucleotide sequence: TGCGCCAGCAGCTTGGAGCCGGGAGTATTCGAGCAGTACGTC. This codes for CASSLEPGVFEQYV.

There are a few counts of this clonotype. The rearrangement links TRBV4-1 to TRBJ2-3; 9 positions agree with TRBD2. V lost 4 bases, J lost 1 base, and 9 bases stayed unmatched. The V gene's germline CDR1 is MGHRA and CDR2 YSYEKL. The CDR3 runs 17 residues. Here the CDR3 reads CASSPRGAGGRTDTQYF. CDR3 DNA: TGCGCCAGCAGCCCCCGTGGAGCGGGGGGTCGCACAGATACGCAGTATTTT.

The rearrangement uses TRBV5-8 and TRBJ2-3, with D unclear. Germline V CDR1 and CDR2: SGHTS, YDEGEE. The CDR3 contains 14 residues. The V end lost 3 bases, the J end lost 1 base, and 9 bases lay between the germline ends. The CDR3 is CASSSPQRTDTQYF. The CDR3 coding sequence is TGTGCCAGCAGCTCCCCCCAGCGCACAGATACGCAGTATTTT.

The chain carries TRBV7-9 and TRBJ2-7; possibly TRBD2 for D (5 bases). CDR1 SEHNR and CDR2 FQNEAQ come from the germline V gene (reference sequence). V shed 2 bases and J shed 3 bases, with 11 bases lying between them. There are 14 residues in the CDR3. CDR3 loop: CASSLPGDLYEQYF. CDR3 bases: TGTGCCAGCAGCTTACCCGGGGATCTCTACGAGCAGTACTTC.

The genes are TRBV4-1 and TRBJ1-2; possible D gene TRBD1, 5 bases. Germline V CDR1 and CDR2: MGHRA, YSYEKL. The CDR3 is made up of 19 amino acids. V lost 1 base, J lost 1 base, and 22 bases lay in between. The DNA of the CDR3 is TGCGCCAGCAGCCAAGGACAGTACCCCCTTCGAATAGGTAACTATGGCTACACCTTC. It encodes CASSQGQYPLRIGNYGYTF.

This clonotype was found many times. The chain uses TRBV7-8 and TRBJ1-2, with 7 bases fitting TRBD1. V gave up 5 bases and J gave up 8 bases; unmatched junction bases: 14. The CDR3 has 15 residues. Germline CDR1 SGHVS, CDR2 FQNEAQ. The CDR3 bases are TGTGCCAGCAGCACCGGGACAGAGATCTATGGCGGCTACACCTTC. Its translation is CASSTGTEIYGGYTF.

The V gene is TRBV27, the J gene TRBJ2-2; TRBD1 agrees at 9 bases. Trimming took 3 bases from V and 6 from J; bases not matched to a gene: 5. This CDR3 is 15 amino acids long. In germline, CDR1 is MNHEY, CDR2 SMNVEV (reference sequence). The CDR3 loop reads CASSFGTGLAGELFF. DNA for the CDR3: TGTGCCAGCAGTTTTGGGACAGGGTTGGCCGGGGAGCTGTTTTTT.

This clonotype occurred a few times. V gene TRBV27 combines with J gene TRBJ2-1; D gene unclear. The V gene's germline CDR1 is MNHEY and CDR2 SMNVEV (reference sequence). Trimming pared 5 bases from V and 10 bases from J, leaving 15 bases between. The CDR3 contains 13 residues. The CDR3: CASSGVGSEEQFF. The CDR3 DNA reads TGTGCCAGCAGTGGAGTAGGGTCCGAGGAGCAGTTCTTC.